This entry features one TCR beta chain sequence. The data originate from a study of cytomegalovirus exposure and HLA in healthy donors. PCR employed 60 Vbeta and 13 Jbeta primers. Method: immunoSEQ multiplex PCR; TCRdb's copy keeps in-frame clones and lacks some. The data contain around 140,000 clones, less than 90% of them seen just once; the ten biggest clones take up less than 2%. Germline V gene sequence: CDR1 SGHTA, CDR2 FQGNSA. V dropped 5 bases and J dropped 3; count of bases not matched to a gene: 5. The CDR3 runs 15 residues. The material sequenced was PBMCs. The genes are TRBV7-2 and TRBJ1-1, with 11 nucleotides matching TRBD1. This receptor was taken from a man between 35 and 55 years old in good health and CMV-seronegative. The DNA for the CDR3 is TGTGCCAGCAGCCCACAGGGACAGGGGGACACTGAAGCTTTCTTT. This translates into CASSPQGQGDTEAFF.